This T cell receptor beta chain derives from a study of cytomegalovirus exposure and HLA in healthy donors. Germline CDR1 and CDR2: SGHVS and FQNEAQ. The CDR3 sequence is 15 residues long. V dropped 5 bases and J dropped 7; count of bases not matched to a gene: 13. Primers for the PCR totalled 60 Vbeta and 13 Jbeta. TCRdb's table, derived via immunoSEQ multiplex PCR, lists solely in-frame clones and lacks some. This sample carries roughly 200,000 clones, around 83% of them seen once, and the ten largest clones take less than 2%. The rearrangement joins TRBV7-8 to TRBJ1-2; 7 bases map to TRBD1. The receptor comes from a man aged 35-49 years in good health and CMV-seropositive. The sequencing sample was made of PBMCs. CDR3 in DNA: TGTGCCAGCAGCGCCCGGACAGGAGATTATGGTGGCTACACCTTC. It translates to CASSARTGDYGGYTF.